A single sample is the source of the 16 T cell receptor beta chains below, sequenced in a study of blood T cell repertoires in COVID-19. Produced via immunoSEQ multiplex PCR; TCRdb's table is partial and in-frame only. The table has roughly 93,000 clones, about 87% seen once. The source material was peripheral blood. Every receptor here comes from a human donor in a cohort sampled during active COVID-19.

This clone appeared a single time. The chain employs TRBV21-1 and TRBJ2-5; the tabulated D call, TRBD1, remains unverified against the DNA. TRBV21-1 has pseudogene status. The CDR3 totals 14 residues. Written as DNA, the CDR3 is TGTGCCAGCATCTCGGGACAGGGGGAAGAGACCCAGTACTTC. Its protein product is CASISGQGEETQYF.

The chain carries TRBV19 and TRBJ2-2, with TRBD1 matching over 7 bases. CDR1 is LNHDA and CDR2 is SQIVND in the germline V gene (reference sequence). With V trimmed by 5 bases and J by 5 bases, 5 bases remained unmatched. CDR3 length: 14 residues. CDR3 protein: CASSYRGRTGELFF. The DNA for the CDR3 is TGTGCCAGTAGTTACAGGGGTCGAACCGGGGAGCTGTTTTTT.

The chain recombines TRBV7-3 with TRBJ2-6, with no clear D. Germline V gives CDR1 SGHTA, CDR2 FQGTGA. This CDR3 spans 15 amino acids. The V gene lost 5 bases and the J gene lost 3 bases, with 11 bases spanning the gap. Here the CDR3 DNA reads TGTGCCAGCAGCACAACCCCCCGTGGGGCCAACGTCCTGACTTTC. This gives the protein CASSTTPRGANVLTF.

The chain combines TRBV11-2 with TRBJ1-5, with D perhaps matching TRBD1 (6 bases). The CDR3 is 15 residues long. Germline V gives CDR1 SGHAT, CDR2 FQNNGV. Trimming cost V 1 base and J 4 bases, with 11 bases left between them. The CDR3 sequence is CASSLGGQGNQPQHF. The CDR3 nucleotides are TGTGCCAGCAGCTTAGGGGGGCAGGGAAATCAGCCCCAGCATTTT.

The chain links TRBV19 to TRBJ1-5; D uncertain. The CDR3 totals 17 residues. Germline V gives CDR1 LNHDA, CDR2 SQIVND (reference sequence). The V end lost 0 bases, the J end lost 5 bases, and 17 bases lay between the germline ends. The DNA of the CDR3 is TGTGCCAGTAGTATAGATCCCGGGTTCCCCGCGGATCAGCCCCAGCATTTT. Its translation: CASSIDPGFPADQPQHF.

The V and J genes are TRBV12-3 or TRBV12-4 and TRBJ2-7, with D perhaps matching TRBD2 (5 bases). CDR3 length equals 13 residues. Deletions cut 2 bases from V and 0 bases from J, with 5 bases between. The chain's CDR3 is CASSLTSSYEQYF. CDR3 DNA: TGTGCCAGCAGTTTAACTAGCTCCTACGAGCAGTACTTC.

J is TRBJ2-1 and V is TRBV10-3; the match to TRBD2 covers 8 bases. The CDR3 spans 16 residues. Unmatched junction bases numbered 14, after V lost 8 bases and J lost 5 bases. Germline V gene data show CDR1 as ENHRY and CDR2 as SYGVKD. In nucleotides, the CDR3 is TGTGCCATCCTAGGCAGTGCTAGCGGGTCGAACAATGAGCAGTTCTTC. This codes for CAILGSASGSNNEQFF.

The gene calls are TRBV6-6 and TRBJ2-7; D call uncertain. The germline V gene has CDR1 MNHNY and CDR2 SVGAGI (reference sequence). There are 13 residues in the CDR3. V was clipped by 0 bases and J by 3 bases, with 6 bases between them. CDR3 in amino acids: CASSYSNSYEQYF. The CDR3 nucleotides read TGTGCCAGCAGTTACTCGAACAGCTACGAGCAGTACTTC.

This clone has more than one count but fewer than ten. The chain carries TRBV2 and TRBJ1-2; possible D gene TRBD1, 6 bases. Between the trimmed V and J ends, which lost 1 base and 4 bases, there was a span of 10 bases. CDR3 length: 14 residues. The germline gives CDR1 SNHLY, CDR2 FYNNEI. CDR3 residues: CASSEDYRAYGYTF. The CDR3 nucleotides are TGTGCCAGCAGTGAAGATTACAGGGCCTATGGCTACACCTTC.

V is TRBV6-6 and J is TRBJ1-2; 8 positions agree with TRBD1. The germline CDR1 and CDR2 sequences are MNHNY and SVGAGI (reference sequence). Losses at the gene ends were 0 bases for V and 6 bases for J; bases not matched to a gene: 0. This CDR3 spans 13 amino acids. CDR3 nucleotide sequence: TGTGCCAGCAGTTACTCGACAGGGGATGGCTACACCTTC. Protein product: CASSYSTGDGYTF.

V gene TRBV13 combines with J gene TRBJ2-3, with 9 bases that match TRBD1. Per the germline V gene, CDR1 is PRHDT and CDR2 is FYEKMQ (reference sequence). Unmatched junction bases numbered 4, after V lost 5 bases and J lost 4 bases. CDR3 length: 14 residues. The CDR3: CASSTTGGADTQYF. The CDR3 region has the DNA TGTGCCAGCAGCACCACAGGGGGCGCAGATACGCAGTATTTT.

The V call is TRBV27, the J call TRBJ2-5, with D hard to call. Germline V lookup: CDR1 MNHEY, CDR2 SMNVEV (reference sequence). Trimming removed 4 bases from V and 3 bases from J, with 12 bases in between. The length of the CDR3 is 14 residues. This CDR3 reads CASSSPNSKETQYF. The CDR3 DNA reads TGTGCCAGCAGTTCCCCCAACAGCAAAGAGACCCAGTACTTC.

The CDR3 bases are TGTGCCAGCAGCTTGGGGTCTACGGTCGGGGAGCTGTTTTTT. Translating it yields CASSLGSTVGELFF. The chain couples TRBV5-5 to TRBJ2-2; D gene uncertain. This CDR3 region has 14 residues. Trimming pared 0 bases from V and 7 bases from J, leaving 10 bases between. Germline V gene lookup returns CDR1 SGHKS and CDR2 YYEKEE (reference sequence).

The V and J genes are TRBV7-9 and TRBJ1-3; D gene unclear. The V end lost 1 base, the J end lost 4 bases, and 8 bases lay between the germline ends. This CDR3 contains 14 residues. CDR1 is SEHNR and CDR2 is FQNEAQ in the germline V gene (reference sequence). The CDR3 sequence is CASSLVGRGNTIYF. The CDR3 nucleotides are TGTGCCAGCAGCTTAGTCGGCAGGGGAAACACCATATATTTT.

The CDR3 reads CASSRGGSSRYEQYF. The DNA of the CDR3 is TGTGCCAGCAGCAGGGGTGGCTCCTCGAGATACGAGCAGTACTTC. The rearrangement joins TRBV28 to TRBJ2-7, with D possibly TRBD1 on 6 matching bases. V lost 6 bases and J lost 4, with 19 bases in between. The CDR3 has 15 amino acids. Per germline, CDR1 MDHEN and CDR2 SYDVKM.

The chain combines TRBV5-1 with TRBJ2-5, with 8 positions matching TRBD1. Looked up from germline, CDR1 is SGHRS and CDR2 is YFSETQ. This CDR3 has 14 amino acids. V trimming: 4 bases; J trimming: 1 base; junction bases outside the gene matches: 3. This chain's CDR3 is CASSIGQGQETQYF. The CDR3 nucleotides are TGCGCCAGCAGCATCGGACAGGGCCAAGAGACCCAGTACTTC.